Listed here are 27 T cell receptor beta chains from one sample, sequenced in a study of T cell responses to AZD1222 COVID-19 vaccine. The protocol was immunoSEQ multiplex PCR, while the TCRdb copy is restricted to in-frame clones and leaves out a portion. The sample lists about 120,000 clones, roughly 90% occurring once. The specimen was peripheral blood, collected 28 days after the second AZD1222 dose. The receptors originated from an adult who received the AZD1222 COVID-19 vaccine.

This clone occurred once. DNA of the CDR3: TGTGCCAGTAGTGGACCGGGATCCTACGAGCAGTACTTC. Translation gives CASSGPGSYEQYF. V and J are TRBV19 and TRBJ2-7; D may be TRBD2 (5 bases). Trimming took off 5 bases at V and 1 base at J, with 9 bases between the two ends. CDR1 is LNHDA and CDR2 is SQIVND in the germline V gene (reference sequence). The CDR3 loop spans 13 amino acids. Combining the CDR3 with reference TRBV19 and TRBJ2-7 gives the whole variable domain DGGITQSPKYLFRKEGQNVTLSCEQNLNHDAMYWYRQDPGQGLRLIYYSQIVNDFQKGDIAEGYSVSREKKESFPLTVTSAQKNPTAFYLCASSGPGSYEQYFGPGTRLTVT.

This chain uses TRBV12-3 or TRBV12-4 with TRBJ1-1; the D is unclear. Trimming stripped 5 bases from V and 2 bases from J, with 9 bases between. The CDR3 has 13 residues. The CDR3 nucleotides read TGTGCCAGCAGTCGCCGGTCTAACACTGAAGCTTTCTTT. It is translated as CASSRRSNTEAFF.

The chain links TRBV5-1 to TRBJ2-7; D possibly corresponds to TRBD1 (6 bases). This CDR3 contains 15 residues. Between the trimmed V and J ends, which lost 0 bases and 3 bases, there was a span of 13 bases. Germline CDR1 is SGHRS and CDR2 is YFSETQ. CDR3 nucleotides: TGCGCCAGCAGCTTGGTGGGGGACACTAACTACGAGCAGTACTTC. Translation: CASSLVGDTNYEQYF.

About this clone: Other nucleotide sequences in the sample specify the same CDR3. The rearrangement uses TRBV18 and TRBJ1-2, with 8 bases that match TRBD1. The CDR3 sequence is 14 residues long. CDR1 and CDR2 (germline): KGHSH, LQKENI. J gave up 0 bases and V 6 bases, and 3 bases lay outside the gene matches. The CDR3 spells CASSPDRANYGYTF. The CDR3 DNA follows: TGTGCCAGCTCTCCGGACAGGGCTAACTATGGCTACACCTTC.

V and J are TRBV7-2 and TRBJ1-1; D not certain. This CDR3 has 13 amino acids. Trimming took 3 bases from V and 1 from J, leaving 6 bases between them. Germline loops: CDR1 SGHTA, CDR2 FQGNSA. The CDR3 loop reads CASSFDKNTEAFF. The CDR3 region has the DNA TGTGCCAGCAGCTTTGACAAGAACACTGAAGCTTTCTTT.

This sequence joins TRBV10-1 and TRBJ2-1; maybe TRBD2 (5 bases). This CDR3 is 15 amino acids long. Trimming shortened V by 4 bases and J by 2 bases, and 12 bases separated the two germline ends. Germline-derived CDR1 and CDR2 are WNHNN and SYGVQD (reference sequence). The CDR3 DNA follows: TGCGCCAGCAGTGCACGGGGTACGACCTACAATGAGCAGTTCTTC. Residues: CASSARGTTYNEQFF.

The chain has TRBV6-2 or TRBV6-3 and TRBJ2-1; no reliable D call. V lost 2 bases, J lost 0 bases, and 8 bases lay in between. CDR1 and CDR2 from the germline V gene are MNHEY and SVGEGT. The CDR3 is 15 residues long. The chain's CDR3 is CASSYRSASYNEQFF. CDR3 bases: TGTGCCAGCAGTTACCGGTCAGCCTCCTACAATGAGCAGTTCTTC.

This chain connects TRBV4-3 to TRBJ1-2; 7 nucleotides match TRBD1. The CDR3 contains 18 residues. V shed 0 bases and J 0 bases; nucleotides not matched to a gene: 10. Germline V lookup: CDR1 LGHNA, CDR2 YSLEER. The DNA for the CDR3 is TGCGCCAGCAGCCAAGACGGGGACAGCGAGAAAGCTAACTATGGCTACACCTTC. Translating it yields CASSQDGDSEKANYGYTF.

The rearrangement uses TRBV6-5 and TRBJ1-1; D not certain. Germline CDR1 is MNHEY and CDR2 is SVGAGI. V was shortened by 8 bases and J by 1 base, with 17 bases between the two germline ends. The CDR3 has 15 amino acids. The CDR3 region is CASSSLGKANTEAFF. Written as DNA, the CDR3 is TGTGCCAGCTCTAGTCTGGGGAAGGCGAACACTGAAGCTTTCTTT.

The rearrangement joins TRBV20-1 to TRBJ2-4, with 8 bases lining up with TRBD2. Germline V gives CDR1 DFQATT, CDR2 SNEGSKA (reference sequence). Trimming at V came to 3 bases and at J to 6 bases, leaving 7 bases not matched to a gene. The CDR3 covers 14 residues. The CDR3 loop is CSASRGGLGNIQYF. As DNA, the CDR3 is TGCAGTGCTAGTCGGGGGGGGCTGGGAAACATTCAGTACTTC.

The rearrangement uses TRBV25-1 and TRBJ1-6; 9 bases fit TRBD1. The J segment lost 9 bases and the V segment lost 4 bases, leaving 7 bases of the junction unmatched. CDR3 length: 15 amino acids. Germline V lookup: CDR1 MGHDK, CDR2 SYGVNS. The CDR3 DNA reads TGTGCCAGCAGTGGCCCCGGGACAGGGACTTCACCCCTCCACTTT. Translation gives CASSGPGTGTSPLHF.

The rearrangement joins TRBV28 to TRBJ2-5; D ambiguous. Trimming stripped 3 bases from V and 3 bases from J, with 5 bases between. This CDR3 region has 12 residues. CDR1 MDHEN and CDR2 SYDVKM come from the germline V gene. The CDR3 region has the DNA TGTGCCAGCAGTTTTTACAAAGAGACCCAGTACTTC. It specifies CASSFYKETQYF.

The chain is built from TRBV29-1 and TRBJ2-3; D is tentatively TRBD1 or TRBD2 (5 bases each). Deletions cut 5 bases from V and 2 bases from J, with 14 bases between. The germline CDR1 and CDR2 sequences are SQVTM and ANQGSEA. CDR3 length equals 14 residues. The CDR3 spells CSVTPWGNTDTQYF. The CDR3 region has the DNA TGCAGCGTTACGCCCTGGGGGAACACAGATACGCAGTATTTT.

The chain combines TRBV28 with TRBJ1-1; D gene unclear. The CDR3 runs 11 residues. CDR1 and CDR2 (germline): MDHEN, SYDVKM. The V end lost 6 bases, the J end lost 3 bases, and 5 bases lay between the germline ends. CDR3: CASRRYTEAFF. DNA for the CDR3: TGTGCCAGCAGAAGGTACACTGAAGCTTTCTTT.

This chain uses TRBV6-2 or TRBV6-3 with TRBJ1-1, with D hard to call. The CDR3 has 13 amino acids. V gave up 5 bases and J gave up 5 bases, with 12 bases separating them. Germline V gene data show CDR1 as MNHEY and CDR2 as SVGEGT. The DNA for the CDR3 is TGTGCCAGCAGTGCCGCGCGGTATACTGAAGCTTTCTTT. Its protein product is CASSAARYTEAFF.

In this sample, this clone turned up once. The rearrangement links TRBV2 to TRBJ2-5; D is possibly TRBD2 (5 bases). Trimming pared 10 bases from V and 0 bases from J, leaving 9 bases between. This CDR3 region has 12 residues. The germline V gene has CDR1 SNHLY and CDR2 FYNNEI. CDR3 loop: CATSGNQETQYF. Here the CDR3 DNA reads TGTGCCACCTCGGGAAACCAAGAGACCCAGTACTTC.

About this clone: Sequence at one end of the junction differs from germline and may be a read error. DNA of the CDR3: TGTGCCAGCAGCTTAGGGGCGGCCCCCCGGCGCTTT. It codes for CASSLGAAPRRF. V gene TRBV7-9 combines with J gene TRBJ1-6; no firm D call. The CDR3 is made up of 12 amino acids. Germline CDR1 and CDR2: SEHNR and FQNEAQ (reference sequence).

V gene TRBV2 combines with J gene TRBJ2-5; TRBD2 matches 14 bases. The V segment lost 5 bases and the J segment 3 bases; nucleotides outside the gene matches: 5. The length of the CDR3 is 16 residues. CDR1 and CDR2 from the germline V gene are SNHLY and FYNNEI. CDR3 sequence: CASSKTSGGAKETQYF. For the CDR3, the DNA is TGTGCCAGCAGTAAGACTAGCGGGGGGGCAAAAGAGACCCAGTACTTC.

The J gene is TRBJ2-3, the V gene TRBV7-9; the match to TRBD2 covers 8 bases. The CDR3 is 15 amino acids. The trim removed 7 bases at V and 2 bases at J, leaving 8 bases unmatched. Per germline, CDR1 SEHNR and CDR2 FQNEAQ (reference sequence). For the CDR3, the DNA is TGTGCCAGCATAAAACTAGCGGAGGCCACAGATACGCAGTATTTT. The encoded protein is CASIKLAEATDTQYF.

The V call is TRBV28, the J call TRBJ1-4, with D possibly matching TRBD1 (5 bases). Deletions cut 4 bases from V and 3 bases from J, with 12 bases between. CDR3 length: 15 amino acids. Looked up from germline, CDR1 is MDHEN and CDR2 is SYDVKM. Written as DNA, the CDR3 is TGTGCCAGCAGTTCGGTGACAGAGGCTAATGAAAAACTGTTTTTT. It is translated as CASSSVTEANEKLFF.

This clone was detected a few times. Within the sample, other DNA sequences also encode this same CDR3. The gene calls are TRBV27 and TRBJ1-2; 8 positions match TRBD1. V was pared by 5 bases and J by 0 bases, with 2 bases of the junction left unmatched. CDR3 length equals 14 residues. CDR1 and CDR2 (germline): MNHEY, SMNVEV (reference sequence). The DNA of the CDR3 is TGTGCCAGCAGTCTACAGGGGGCTAACTATGGCTACACCTTC. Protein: CASSLQGANYGYTF.

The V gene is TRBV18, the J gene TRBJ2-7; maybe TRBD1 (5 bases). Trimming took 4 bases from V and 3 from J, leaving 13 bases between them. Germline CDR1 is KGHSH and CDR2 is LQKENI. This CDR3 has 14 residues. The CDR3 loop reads CASSLTTEYYEQYF. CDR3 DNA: TGTGCCAGCTCACTGACGACAGAATACTACGAGCAGTACTTC.

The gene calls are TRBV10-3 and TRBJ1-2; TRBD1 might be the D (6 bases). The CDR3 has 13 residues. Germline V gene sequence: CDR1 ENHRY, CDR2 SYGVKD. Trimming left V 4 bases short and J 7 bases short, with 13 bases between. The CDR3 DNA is TGTGCCATCAGTGCCCTAACAGGGCCTGGCTACACCTTC. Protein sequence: CAISALTGPGYTF.

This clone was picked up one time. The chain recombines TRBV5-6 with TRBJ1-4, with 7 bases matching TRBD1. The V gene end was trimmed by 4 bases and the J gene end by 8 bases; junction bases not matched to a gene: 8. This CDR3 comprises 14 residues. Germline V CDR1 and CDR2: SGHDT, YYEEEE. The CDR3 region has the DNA TGTGCCAGCAGCCGGACAGGTCTGGGGGAAAAACTGTTTTTT. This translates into CASSRTGLGEKLFF.

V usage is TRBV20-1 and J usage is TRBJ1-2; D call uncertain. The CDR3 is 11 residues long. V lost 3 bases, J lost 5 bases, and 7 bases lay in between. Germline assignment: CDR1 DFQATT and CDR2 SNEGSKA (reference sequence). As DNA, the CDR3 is TGCAGTGCTAGGCCCGCGTATGGCTACACCTTC. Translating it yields CSARPAYGYTF.

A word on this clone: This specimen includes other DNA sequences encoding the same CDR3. The CDR3 bases are TGTGCCATCAGTGAAGGGGGCGGTAATCAGCCCCAGCATTTT. Protein sequence: CAISEGGGNQPQHF. The chain links TRBV10-3 to TRBJ1-5; 7 nucleotides agree with TRBD1. Trimming removed 3 bases from V and 4 bases from J; junction bases left unmatched: 3. The germline V gene encodes CDR1 ENHRY and CDR2 SYGVKD. This CDR3 contains 14 residues.

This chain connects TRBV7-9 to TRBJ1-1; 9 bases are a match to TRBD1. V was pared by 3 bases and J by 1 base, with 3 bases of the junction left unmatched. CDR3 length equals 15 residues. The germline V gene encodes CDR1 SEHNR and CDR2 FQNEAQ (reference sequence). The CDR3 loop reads CASSFGTGTNTEAFF. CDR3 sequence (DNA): TGTGCCAGCAGCTTTGGGACAGGGACGAACACTGAAGCTTTCTTT.